The 11 T cell receptor beta chains below come from one sample, sequenced in a study of blood T cells in healthy people across ages. Alongside a J-beta primer mix, a sample-barcoded 5' primer served in a second PCR lasting about 7 to 12 cycles. Each CDR3 protein gets one entry after TCRdb re-called the 5' RACE reads with MiXCR. The sample yields over 700,000 distinct CDR3 sequences, around 25% seen once. This same sample was also taken into another study, of T cells of mothers and their children.

Sequenced sample: blood. The receptor set was obtained from a boy under 18 in good health.

This clonotype appeared a single time. This chain connects TRBV28 to TRBJ2-4; no reliable D call. CDR1 MDHEN and CDR2 SYDVKM come from the germline V gene. V was clipped by 4 bases and J by 0 bases, with 10 bases between them. The CDR3 covers 15 residues. DNA of the CDR3: TGTGCCAGCAGTTCCCCGACCCTAGCCAAAAACATTCAGTACTTC. This codes for CASSSPTLAKNIQYF.

This rearrangement joins TRBV20-1 to TRBJ2-1; 7 bases align to TRBD1. Germline V gene lookup returns CDR1 DFQATT and CDR2 SNEGSKA (reference sequence). The CDR3 runs 15 residues. V lost 0 bases, J lost 3 bases, and 5 bases stayed unmatched. Here the CDR3 reads CSARDRGQNYNEQFF. CDR3 sequence (DNA): TGCAGTGCTAGAGATAGGGGACAGAACTACAATGAGCAGTTCTTC.

The chain couples TRBV6-5 to TRBJ1-5; tentatively, D is TRBD1 (5 bases). The CDR3 is 15 residues long. Looked up from germline, CDR1 is MNHEY and CDR2 is SVGAGI. The ends were cut back, 2 bases at V and 1 base at J, with 9 bases in the middle. CDR3 protein: CASSYNRDSNQPQHF. DNA of the CDR3: TGTGCCAGCAGTTACAACCGGGACAGCAATCAGCCCCAGCATTTT.

The genes are TRBV7-9 and TRBJ2-5; 7 nucleotides match TRBD2. The CDR3 contains 15 residues. Losses at the gene ends were 0 bases for V and 3 bases for J; bases not matched to a gene: 4. Germline V CDR1 and CDR2: SEHNR, FQNEAQ (reference sequence). The CDR3 reads CASSLALSGKETQYF. The CDR3 coding sequence is TGTGCCAGCAGCTTAGCTTTGAGCGGGAAAGAGACCCAGTACTTC.

V and J are TRBV2 and TRBJ2-3; 7 positions match TRBD1. After removal of 6 bases from V and 1 base from J, the junction contained 10 bases not matched to a gene. CDR3 length equals 16 residues. Germline V gene sequence: CDR1 SNHLY, CDR2 FYNNEI. The CDR3 DNA is TGTGCCAGCAGACCGCCGACAGGGTTGCGCACAGATACGCAGTATTTT. Translation gives CASRPPTGLRTDTQYF.

This clonotype turned up a few times. The chain combines TRBV28 with TRBJ2-1; D call uncertain. The J call is doubtful: the DNA matches TRBJ2-7 better. The CDR3 loop spans 12 amino acids. Germline V lookup: CDR1 MDHEN, CDR2 SYDVKM. This CDR3 reads CASQDTAYEQYF. CDR3 in DNA: TGTGCCAGCCAAGACACAGCGTACGAGCAGTACTTC.

A few counts support this clonotype. The rearrangement uses TRBV3-1 and TRBJ2-1, with 8 bases fitting TRBD2. This CDR3 contains 17 residues. The junction had 7 bases not matched to a gene; V was cut back by 0 bases and J by 3 bases. Per the germline V gene, CDR1 is LGHDT and CDR2 is YNNKEL (reference sequence). The CDR3 spells CASSQEYGGENYNEQFF. The CDR3 DNA is TGTGCCAGCAGCCAAGAATACGGGGGGGAAAACTACAATGAGCAGTTCTTC.

This clonotype was seen a handful of times. This chain links TRBV29-1 with TRBJ2-7, with TRBD1 identical over 10 bases. The length of the CDR3 is 15 residues. The V gene's germline CDR1 is SQVTM and CDR2 ANQGSEA. V shed 6 bases, J shed 7 bases, and the junction held 15 bases outside the gene matches. The CDR3 here is CSVAGTGDFFWEQYF. DNA of the CDR3: TGCAGCGTAGCCGGGACAGGGGATTTCTTTTGGGAGCAGTACTTC.

Comment on this clonotype: A junction boundary mismatches the germline segment, possibly from a read error. J is TRBJ2-7 and V is TRBV3-1; 7 positions agree with TRBD1. Germline CDR1 LGHDT, CDR2 YNNKEL (reference sequence). The CDR3 totals 15 residues. CDR3 bases: TGTGCCAGCAGCCCTGGGACAGCGCGTACCTACGGGCAGTACTTC. Translated, it gives CASSPGTARTYGQYF.

This clonotype was counted a few times. The V and J genes are TRBV20-1 and TRBJ2-5, with TRBD2 matching over 7 bases. Germline CDR1 and CDR2: DFQATT and SNEGSKA (reference sequence). There are 13 residues in the CDR3. Losses at the gene ends were 8 bases for V and 0 bases for J; bases not matched to a gene: 6. The CDR3 reads CSKSSGHQETQYF. CDR3 bases: TGCAGTAAATCTAGCGGCCACCAAGAGACCCAGTACTTC.

This clonotype was seen more than once but under ten times. The chain employs TRBV6-7 and TRBJ2-4; D remains ambiguous. TRBV6-7 is given ORF status, its function remaining uncertain. Trimming removed 7 bases from V and 1 base from J, with 5 bases in between. This CDR3 has 12 residues. In DNA form, the CDR3 reads TGTGCCAGCAACTCGGCCAAAAACATTCAGTACTTC. Translating it yields CASNSAKNIQYF.